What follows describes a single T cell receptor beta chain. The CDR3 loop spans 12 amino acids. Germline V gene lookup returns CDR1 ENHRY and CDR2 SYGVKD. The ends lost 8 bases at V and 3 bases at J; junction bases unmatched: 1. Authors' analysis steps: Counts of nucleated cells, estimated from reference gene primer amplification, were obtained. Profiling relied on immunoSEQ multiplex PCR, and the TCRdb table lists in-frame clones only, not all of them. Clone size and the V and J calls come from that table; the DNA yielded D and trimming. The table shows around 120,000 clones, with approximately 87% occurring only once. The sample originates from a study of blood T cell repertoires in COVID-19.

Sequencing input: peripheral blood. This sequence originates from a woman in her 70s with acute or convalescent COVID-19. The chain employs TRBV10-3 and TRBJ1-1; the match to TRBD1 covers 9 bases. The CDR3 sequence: CAIRDRDTEAFF. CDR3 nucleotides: TGTGCCATCCGGGACAGGGACACTGAAGCTTTCTTT.